Below, 24 T cell receptor beta chains from the same sample are listed, as sequenced in a study of T cells in women clearing cervical HPV infection. The protocol was immunoSEQ multiplex PCR, while the TCRdb copy is restricted to in-frame clones and leaves out a portion. The data include more than 45,000 clones; the top ten clones carry about 1.6%. The sample taken for sequencing was blood buffy coat. The source is a woman aged 18 to 75 with a cervical HPV16 infection that either progressed to CIN3+ or cleared (not recorded which).

CDR3 in amino acids: CSATPGLAGYEQYF. The sequenced CDR3 bases are TGCAGTGCTACTCCGGGACTAGCGGGCTACGAG. The chain joins TRBV20-1 to TRBJ2-7; 12 bases match TRBD2. The CDR3 goes on 3 residues after the read ends, and that part is filled in from the germline J gene. This CDR3 spans 14 amino acids. The germline V gene encodes CDR1 DFQATT and CDR2 SNEGSKA (reference sequence). The ends lost 4 bases at V and 3 bases at J; junction bases unmatched: 4.

About this clone itself: With the read ending 3 residues before the CDR3 end, the germline J gene is used to fill in that end. The chain has TRBV7-2 and TRBJ1-1; 10 positions match TRBD1. Germline V gene sequence: CDR1 SGHTA, CDR2 FQGNSA. The CDR3 runs to 15 residues. The CDR3 DNA, read in part, is TGTGCCAGCAGCTTAGTGCGACAGGGGGCGCGTTCG. Translated: CASSLVRQGARS. In full, the CDR3 reads CASSLVRQGARSAFF.

As concerns this clone: The read ends 3 residues shy of where the CDR3 ends; the end is completed using the germline J gene. This chain connects TRBV7-3 to TRBJ2-1, with D uncertain. Trimming left V 5 bases short and J 9 bases short, with 17 bases between. The CDR3 consists of 14 residues. The germline V gene encodes CDR1 SGHTA and CDR2 FQGTGA. The sequenced part of the CDR3 DNA is TGTGCCAGCAGCCTCGATTACGGCGGCGGTGAG. Translating it yields CASSLDYGGGE. The CDR3 in its entirety is CASSLDYGGGEQFF.

In the case of this clone: The read ends 3 residues early relative to the CDR3; the germline J gene fills the gap. The genes are TRBV30 and TRBJ2-7; a weak D match, TRBD1 (6 bases). Trimming removed 4 bases from V and 6 bases from J, with 16 bases in between. The CDR3 spans 13 residues. Germline V lookup: CDR1 GTSNPN, CDR2 SVGIG (reference sequence). Here the CDR3 reads CAWTPGQGIEQYF. CDR3 DNA (partial): TGTGCCTGGACCCCCGGCCAGGGGATCGAG.

As for this clone: The read halts 3 residues ahead of the CDR3 end, with the missing end drawn from the germline J gene. The gene calls are TRBV20-1 and TRBJ1-5; perhaps TRBD1 as D (5 bases). Germline V gene sequence: CDR1 DFQATT, CDR2 SNEGSKA (reference sequence). The V end was cut by 4 bases, the J end by 3 bases, with 16 bases between. The length of the CDR3 is 15 residues. CDR3: CSAIAGPRHNQPQHF. Incomplete CDR3 DNA: TGCAGTGCTATAGCGGGACCCCGACACAATCAGCCC.

On this clone itself: The observed sequence ends 3 residues before the CDR3 terminus, with the missing tail filled in from the germline J gene. V usage is TRBV28 and J usage is TRBJ1-2, with a possible D match to TRBD1 (6 bases). The CDR3 is 13 amino acids. Trimming took off 6 bases at V and 5 bases at J, with 13 bases between the two ends. CDR1 and CDR2 from the germline V gene are MDHEN and SYDVKM. CDR3 sequence reads: CASSPGQYYGYTF. Incomplete CDR3 DNA: TGTGCCAGCAGCCCCGGACAGTATTATGGC.

Regarding this clone: Read data end 3 residues before the CDR3 end; the end is taken from the germline J gene. The genes are TRBV10-1 and TRBJ1-2, with D tentatively TRBD1 (6 bases). Deletions cut 0 bases from V and 7 bases from J, with 15 bases between. The V gene's germline CDR1 is WNHNN and CDR2 SYGVQD (reference sequence). CDR3 length: 15 residues. CDR3 sequence: CASSESTGKVRGYTF. CDR3 DNA, as far as it was read: TGCGCCAGCAGTGAGTCAACAGGGAAAGTACGTGGC.

Worth noting for this clone: The read stops 3 residues short of the end of the CDR3; the missing end is completed from the germline J gene. This chain links TRBV2 with TRBJ1-1; no firm D call. V was pared by 5 bases and J by 3 bases, with 7 bases between. Germline V lookup: CDR1 SNHLY, CDR2 FYNNEI. The CDR3 is 12 amino acids. The CDR3 bases that were read are TGTGCCAGCAGTAGGGTGGACACTGAA. It codes for CASSRVDTE. The complete CDR3 protein is CASSRVDTEAFF.

A remark on this clone: The read terminates 3 residues before the CDR3 end, so the remaining end is supplied by the germline J gene. The chain joins TRBV7-2 to TRBJ1-1; D is unclear. Per germline, CDR1 SGHTA and CDR2 FQGNSA. Trimming stripped 3 bases from V and 5 bases from J, with 7 bases between. The CDR3 loop spans 12 amino acids. The DNA read from the CDR3 is TGTGCCAGCAGCTTCGTCCGGACTGAA. The encoded protein is CASSFVRTE. The entire CDR3 is CASSFVRTEAFF.

The CDR3 spells CANTAAGELFF. The CDR3 bases that were read are TGTGCCAACACGGCGGCCGGGGAG. The rearrangement uses TRBV7-2 and TRBJ2-2, with D unresolved. The sequence runs out 3 residues before the end of the CDR3; the remainder is reconstructed from the germline J gene. Trimming pared 10 bases from V and 6 bases from J, leaving 9 bases between. Germline values: CDR1 SGHTA, CDR2 FQGNSA. This CDR3 spans 11 amino acids.

A remark on this clone: The missing CDR3 end, 3 residues past where the read stops, is filled in from the germline J gene. V gene TRBV28 combines with J gene TRBJ1-2; 10 bases are shared with TRBD1. The V segment lost 5 bases and the J segment 5 bases; nucleotides outside the gene matches: 5. The length of the CDR3 is 14 residues. Germline assignment: CDR1 MDHEN and CDR2 SYDVKM. CDR3 DNA (partial): TGTGCCAGCAGTACCGGGACAGGGGCTTATGGC. It yields the protein CASSTGTGAYG. The full CDR3 protein is CASSTGTGAYGYTF.

Details on this clone: The read ends 3 residues early relative to the CDR3; the germline J gene fills the gap. The V and J genes are TRBV10-1 and TRBJ1-6; 9 positions agree with TRBD1. V shed 6 bases, J shed 8 bases, and the junction held 8 bases outside the gene matches. The CDR3 extends over 15 amino acids. CDR1 is WNHNN, CDR2 SYGVQD, per germline (reference sequence). CDR3 protein: CASSLGQGLHSPLHF. CDR3 DNA, as far as it was read: TGCGCCAGCAGCCTCGGACAGGGGCTACATTCACCC.

Of note for this clone: The read comes to an end 3 residues before the CDR3 does, leaving the germline J gene to fill in the end. V is TRBV3-1 (or the pseudogene TRBV3-2) and J is TRBJ2-5; 11 bases agree with TRBD2. The CDR3 is 15 amino acids. V shed 2 bases and J 5 bases; nucleotides not matched to a gene: 4. Germline values: CDR1 LGHDT, CDR2 YNNKEL (reference sequence). The CDR3 loop is CASSQTSGGRETQYF. CDR3 DNA, as far as it was read: TGTGCCAGCAGCCAAACTAGCGGGGGTAGGGAGACC.

In the case of this clone: The sequenced fragment ends 3 residues before the CDR3 boundary, so the rest is inferred from the germline J gene. The chain has TRBV20-1 and TRBJ2-2; no definite D call. Trimming took 1 base from V and 6 from J, leaving 6 bases between them. Germline values: CDR1 DFQATT, CDR2 SNEGSKA (reference sequence). This CDR3 is 12 amino acids long. The CDR3 DNA, read in part, is TGCAGTGCTAGAGTTGGGCCCGGGGAG. Translating gives CSARVGPGE. The entire CDR3 protein is CSARVGPGELFF.

Concerning this clone itself: The CDR3 end lies 3 residues beyond the end of the read and is filled in from the germline J gene. The chain uses TRBV29-1 and TRBJ1-1, with D unclear. Germline CDR1 and CDR2: SQVTM and ANQGSEA. Trimming took 5 bases from V and 1 from J, leaving 17 bases between them. There are 15 residues in the CDR3. The CDR3 bases that were read are TGCAGCGTTCGTAACACTCCCCGCGGGAACACTGAA. Encoded protein: CSVRNTPRGNTE. The entire CDR3 is CSVRNTPRGNTEAFF.

Details on this clone: The CDR3 end lies 3 residues beyond the end of the read and is filled in from the germline J gene. This chain links TRBV6-1 with TRBJ2-3, with D tentatively TRBD2 (6 bases). The CDR3 is 16 residues long. The germline gives CDR1 MNHNS, CDR2 SASEGT. Between the trimmed V and J ends, which lost 0 bases and 1 base, there was a span of 11 bases. The CDR3 DNA, read in part, is TGTGCCAGCAGTGAAGCTGGGACTTCCCGCACAGATACG. Translated, it gives CASSEAGTSRTDT. The entire CDR3 protein reads CASSEAGTSRTDTQYF.

To note about this clone: The read ends 3 residues before the CDR3 terminus; that terminus is restored from the germline J gene. The V gene is TRBV19, the J gene TRBJ2-2, with D unclear. V was pared by 8 bases and J by 6 bases, with 10 bases between. Looked up from germline, CDR1 is LNHDA and CDR2 is SQIVND (reference sequence). The CDR3 sequence is 12 residues long. CDR3 DNA, as far as it was read: TGTGCCAGTGGAGCGTCCCCCGGGGAG. Translated, it gives CASGASPGE. The full CDR3 protein reads CASGASPGELFF.

Worth noting for this clone: The CDR3 end falls 3 residues outside the read, so it is completed with the germline J gene. J is TRBJ1-1 and V is TRBV11-2, with D maybe TRBD1 (5 bases). CDR1 is SGHAT, CDR2 FQNNGV, per germline. This CDR3 contains 14 residues. The V end lost 1 base, the J end lost 5 bases, and 11 bases lay between the germline ends. The CDR3 here is CASSLVIRGTEAFF. The CDR3 bases that were read are TGTGCCAGCAGCTTAGTGATAAGGGGTACTGAA.

A word on this clone: The read terminates 3 residues before the CDR3 end, so the remaining end is supplied by the germline J gene. The chain is built from TRBV11-2 and TRBJ2-1; D is uncertain. In germline, CDR1 is SGHAT, CDR2 FQNNGV. The CDR3 extends over 12 amino acids. Trimming left V 3 bases short and J 5 bases short, with 5 bases between. The CDR3: CASSLADNEQFF. Partial CDR3 DNA: TGTGCCAGCAGCTTGGCGGACAATGAG.

Comment on this clone: The read gets to within 3 residues of the CDR3 end, and the germline J gene fills in the rest. The rearrangement links TRBV19 to TRBJ2-5, with D perhaps TRBD1 (6 bases). Deletions cut 9 bases from V and 2 bases from J, with 10 bases between. Looked up from germline, CDR1 is LNHDA and CDR2 is SQIVND (reference sequence). This CDR3 contains 12 residues. CDR3 residues: CASGQGQETQYF. The CDR3 bases that were read are TGTGCCAGCGGTCAGGGGCAAGAGACC. The complete variable domain, with remaining parts taken from reference TRBV19 and TRBJ2-5, reads DGGITQSPKYLFRKEGQNVTLSCEQNLNHDAMYWYRQDPGQGLRLIYYSQIVNDFQKGDIAEGYSVSREKKESFPLTVTSAQKNPTAFYLCASGQGQETQYFGPGTRLLVL.

As to this clone: The CDR3 end falls 3 residues outside the read, so it is completed with the germline J gene. The chain employs TRBV12-3 or TRBV12-4 and TRBJ2-5; TRBD1 matches 7 bases. The CDR3 runs to 15 residues. The V gene end was trimmed by 6 bases and the J gene end by 2 bases; junction bases not matched to a gene: 9. The covered CDR3 bases are TGTGCCAGCAGGGCGACAGGGAGTAAGCAAGAGACC. This codes for CASRATGSKQET. The full CDR3 reads CASRATGSKQETQYF.

CDR3 amino acids: CASSLTTGGGYEQYF. The CDR3 bases that were read are TGCGCCAGCAGCTTAACGACAGGGGGAGGGTACGAG. The chain uses TRBV5-1 and TRBJ2-7, with 9 nucleotides matching TRBD1. The read halts 3 residues ahead of the CDR3 end, with the missing end drawn from the germline J gene. CDR1 is SGHRS, CDR2 YFSETQ, per germline. J gave up 4 bases and V 2 bases, and 7 bases lay outside the gene matches. This CDR3 spans 15 amino acids.

About this clone: With the read ending 3 residues before the CDR3 end, the germline J gene is used to fill in that end. The chain uses TRBV19 and TRBJ2-2; D remains unclear. Trimming pared 2 bases from V and 2 bases from J, leaving 6 bases between. Per the germline V gene, CDR1 is LNHDA and CDR2 is SQIVND (reference sequence). CDR3 length: 14 residues. CDR3 sequence: CASSITVNTGELFF. Partial CDR3 DNA: TGTGCCAGTAGTATAACGGTCAACACCGGGGAG.

Regarding this clone: The read stops 3 residues short of the end of the CDR3; the missing end is completed from the germline J gene. This chain joins TRBV5-4 and TRBJ1-1; 8 nucleotides align to TRBD1. The CDR3 totals 16 residues. Losses at the gene ends were 0 bases for V and 3 bases for J; bases not matched to a gene: 7. Germline V CDR1 and CDR2: SGHNT, YYREEE (reference sequence). CDR3 region: CASSLGGTGTYTEAFF. The CDR3 bases that were read are TGTGCCAGCAGCTTGGGGGGGACAGGAACCTACACTGAA. Full variable domain (rest looked up from reference TRBV5-4 and TRBJ1-1): ETGVTQSPTHLIKTRGQQVTLRCSSQSGHNTVSWYQQALGQGPQFIFQYYREEENGRGNFPPRFSGLQFPNYSSELNVNALELDDSALYLCASSLGGTGTYTEAFFGQGTRLTVV.